Each of the 18 T cell receptor beta chains below was sequenced from the same sample in a study of control samples from healthy donors and cancer patients (dated by TCRdb to 2018 to 2021). The protocol used for the library was the immunoSEQ multiplex PCR assay. This is the immuneACCESS table as TCRdb keeps it, with only in-frame sequences that have V and J called. A part of the clones is gone; compared with another copy, unresolved V genes explain less than half, and the rest is unexplained. In all, the sample holds 150,000 to 200,000 clones, and approximately 93% of those were seen once. The ten biggest clones cover roughly 8.4% of the sample. Specimen: blood. The receptors come from a woman between 40 and 55 years old in good health.

The rearrangement links TRBV30 to TRBJ1-1; 7 positions agree with TRBD1. Germline loops: CDR1 GTSNPN, CDR2 SVGIG (reference sequence). Losses at the gene ends were 0 bases for V and 5 bases for J; bases not matched to a gene: 6. The length of the CDR3 is 14 residues. The CDR3 DNA reads TGTGCCTGGAGTGTAACTACAGGGGAAACTGAAGCTTTCTTT. The encoded protein is CAWSVTTGETEAFF. The variable domain in full, completed from reference TRBV30 and TRBJ1-1, reads SQTIHQWPATLVQPVGSPLSLECTVEGTSNPNLYWYRQAAGRGLQLLFYSVGIGQISSEVPQNLSASRPQDRQFILSSKKLLLSDSGFYLCAWSVTTGETEAFFGQGTRLTVV.

This chain connects TRBV3-1 (or the pseudogene TRBV3-2) to TRBJ1-2; D is perhaps TRBD1 (5 bases). CDR3 length: 13 amino acids. V lost 2 bases and J 2 bases, leaving 6 bases between the germline ends. The germline gives CDR1 LGHDT, CDR2 YNNKEL (reference sequence). DNA of the CDR3: TGTGCCAGCAGCCAAAGGGGAAACTATGGCTACACCTTC. Amino acids: CASSQRGNYGYTF.

This sequence joins TRBV10-3 and TRBJ2-1; 9 bases match TRBD1. In germline, CDR1 is ENHRY, CDR2 SYGVKD. The CDR3 length is 16 residues. Trimming at V came to 5 bases and at J to 8 bases, leaving 13 bases not matched to a gene. For the CDR3, the DNA is TGTGCCATCAGTTCCAAGGGGACAGGGTTTGAAGATGAGCAGTTCTTC. It specifies CAISSKGTGFEDEQFF.

The chain joins TRBV5-1 to TRBJ1-6; D remains unclear. Germline CDR1 SGHRS, CDR2 YFSETQ. The length of the CDR3 is 14 residues. V dropped 0 bases and J dropped 4 bases, with 5 bases sitting between them. The CDR3 loop is CASSLDGYNSPLHF. The CDR3 DNA is TGCGCCAGCAGCTTGGACGGGTATAATTCACCCCTCCACTTT.

The chain couples TRBV6-5 to TRBJ1-1; no clear D. The CDR3 has 14 amino acids. In germline, CDR1 is MNHEY, CDR2 SVGAGI. The germline V and J ends were trimmed by 3 bases and 1 base, with 9 bases remaining between them. For the CDR3, the DNA is TGTGCCAGCAGTTATGACGTGGAGAACACTGAAGCTTTCTTT. As protein: CASSYDVENTEAFF.

This chain links TRBV27 with TRBJ2-3; TRBD1 agrees at 10 bases. Germline assignment: CDR1 MNHEY and CDR2 SMNVEV (reference sequence). The length of the CDR3 is 17 residues. J was trimmed by 4 bases and V by 7 bases; bases with no gene match: 14. The CDR3 region is CASNPTGGEKFADTQYF. CDR3 DNA: TGTGCCAGCAACCCGACAGGGGGCGAGAAATTCGCAGATACGCAGTATTTT.

About this clone: This CDR3 is also generated by other DNA sequences in the sample. The chain links TRBV30 to TRBJ1-6; the match to TRBD1 covers 8 bases. Germline V gives CDR1 GTSNPN, CDR2 SVGIG (reference sequence). The CDR3 runs to 15 residues. J gave up 7 bases and V 8 bases, and 13 bases lay outside the gene matches. Here the CDR3 reads CALSVTGGRNSPLHF. As DNA, the CDR3 is TGTGCCCTAAGTGTAACAGGGGGAAGGAATTCACCCCTCCACTTT.

The J gene is TRBJ2-7, the V gene TRBV6-2 or TRBV6-3; the D gene is possibly TRBD1 (6 bases). The CDR3 is 13 amino acids. CDR1 is MNHEY and CDR2 is SVGEGT in the germline V gene. V was cut by 4 bases and J by 6 bases, with 13 bases left in between. The CDR3 bases are TGTGCCAGCAGTTCGTACAGGGTCTTCGAGCAGTACTTC. Amino acid sequence: CASSSYRVFEQYF.

The chain carries TRBV5-1 and TRBJ2-7; a weak D match, TRBD1 (6 bases). Germline assignment: CDR1 SGHRS and CDR2 YFSETQ. The germline V and J ends were trimmed by 1 base and 2 bases, with 13 bases remaining between them. This CDR3 spans 15 amino acids. The chain's CDR3 is CASSLSPDSTYEQYF. DNA of the CDR3: TGCGCCAGCAGCTTGTCCCCGGACAGCACCTACGAGCAGTACTTC.

This chain uses TRBV7-2 with TRBJ1-3; TRBD1 matches 7 bases. The CDR3 spans 15 residues. Unmatched junction bases numbered 9, after V lost 3 bases and J lost 7 bases. CDR1 and CDR2 from the germline V gene are SGHTA and FQGNSA. In DNA form, the CDR3 reads TGTGCCAGCAGCTTGACAGGGCCTGATTGGAACACCATATATTTT. The encoded protein is CASSLTGPDWNTIYF.

This chain joins TRBV9 and TRBJ2-2; 12 nucleotides agree with TRBD2. In germline, CDR1 is SGDLS, CDR2 YYNGEE. The CDR3 is 18 residues long. V was clipped by 1 base and J by 3 bases; unmatched bases: 7. CDR3 nucleotide sequence: TGTGCCAGCAGCGTATCGCCTAGCGGGAGGGTGCACACCGGGGAGCTGTTTTTT. Its translation: CASSVSPSGRVHTGELFF.

Worth noting for this clone: Other DNA sequences from this sample encode an identical CDR3 as well. The chain employs TRBV11-2 and TRBJ1-1; D is undetermined. The V and J ends lost 2 bases and 1 base respectively, with 5 bases between them. The CDR3 sequence is 13 residues long. Per germline, CDR1 SGHAT and CDR2 FQNNGV. CDR3 residues: CASSLRENTEAFF. The CDR3 DNA follows: TGTGCCAGCAGCTTAAGGGAGAACACTGAAGCTTTCTTT.

The chain links TRBV5-5 to TRBJ1-2; tentative D call: TRBD1 (6 bases). This CDR3 has 14 amino acids. Trimming pared 3 bases from V and 4 bases from J, leaving 13 bases between. Germline V CDR1 and CDR2: SGHKS, YYEKEE (reference sequence). CDR3 DNA sequence: TGTGCCAGCAGCTGGGGGGCCGATACCTATGGCTACACCTTC. Residues: CASSWGADTYGYTF.

The J gene is TRBJ2-1, the V gene TRBV6-5, with 7 bases aligning to TRBD2. CDR1 and CDR2 (germline): MNHEY, SVGAGI. Losses at the gene ends were 10 bases for V and 7 bases for J; bases not matched to a gene: 13. This CDR3 region has 14 residues. This CDR3 is CATFPGRPGNEQFF. Written as DNA, the CDR3 is TGTGCCACCTTCCCCGGGAGGCCGGGGAATGAGCAGTTCTTC.

The rearrangement uses TRBV5-1 and TRBJ1-6; no clear D. V was clipped by 1 base and J by 5 bases, with 16 bases between them. Germline-derived CDR1 and CDR2 are SGHRS and YFSETQ. This CDR3 is 17 amino acids long. The CDR3 spells CASSLLSLGGNNSPLHF. The CDR3 DNA sequence: TGCGCCAGCAGCTTGCTATCTCTGGGAGGGAATAATTCACCCCTCCACTTT.

The chain carries TRBV6-5 and TRBJ2-7, with D maybe TRBD1 (5 bases). The CDR3 consists of 14 residues. Per the germline V gene, CDR1 is MNHEY and CDR2 is SVGAGI. V was pared by 0 bases and J by 2 bases, with 8 bases between. The CDR3 nucleotides read TGTGCCAGCAGTTACTCGGGCAGGGCCTACGAGCAGTACTTC. Translating it yields CASSYSGRAYEQYF.

V gene TRBV5-1 combines with J gene TRBJ2-2; D is uncertain. The CDR3 runs 17 residues. Trimming pared 0 bases from V and 2 bases from J, leaving 14 bases between. Per germline, CDR1 SGHRS and CDR2 YFSETQ. CDR3 in amino acids: CASSLEPTPTNTGELFF. The CDR3 nucleotides read TGCGCCAGCAGCTTGGAACCCACACCTACAAACACCGGGGAGCTGTTTTTT.

The CDR3 DNA is TGTGCCAGCAGTGAGTCTCGGGGGGACATTCAGTACTTC. This codes for CASSESRGDIQYF. The chain carries TRBV6-4 and TRBJ2-4; TRBD2 aligns across 7 bases. With 3 bases clipped from V and 8 bases from J, the junction kept 4 bases outside the gene matches. CDR3 size: 13 residues. The germline CDR1 and CDR2 sequences are MRHNA and SNTAGT.